Each of the 15 T cell receptor beta chains below was sequenced from the same sample in a study of shared clonotypes between healthy human individuals. Positively selected for CCR7, the CD45RO-negative cells used as naive CD8 cells excluded terminally differentiated effector memory CD45RA+ cells. The method was immunoSEQ multiplex PCR; TCRdb's version includes in-frame clones alone and lacks a portion of them. The sample consists of approximately 650,000 clones, around 95% of them appearing once. Sequenced input: naive CD8+ T cells sorted from blood. The receptors here all came from a woman between 25 and 40 years old in good health.

The rearrangement joins TRBV28 to TRBJ1-5, with unresolved D. This CDR3 contains 13 residues. Germline V gene lookup returns CDR1 MDHEN and CDR2 SYDVKM. V was clipped by 7 bases and J by 13 bases, with 20 bases between them. The CDR3 nucleotides read TGTGCCAGCATTGGTGAAGGAAATTGGCCGCAGCATTTT. This codes for CASIGEGNWPQHF.

The chain has TRBV11-1 and TRBJ2-7; tentative D call: TRBD1 (5 bases). V was trimmed by 3 bases and J by 6 bases, leaving 12 bases between them. Germline values: CDR1 SGHAT, CDR2 FQDESV (reference sequence). There are 13 residues in the CDR3. CDR3 loop: CASSFIVGREQYF. DNA of the CDR3: TGTGCCAGCAGCTTTATAGTGGGGCGCGAGCAGTACTTC.

The CDR3 bases are TGTGCCAGTAGTACCTGGGACAGGGTAAGCACTGAAGCTTTCTTT. Translating gives CASSTWDRVSTEAFF. This chain joins TRBV19 and TRBJ1-1; TRBD1 matches 9 bases. CDR1 and CDR2 from the germline V gene are LNHDA and SQIVND (reference sequence). The CDR3 runs to 15 residues. The V and J ends lost 4 bases and 4 bases, in that order; junction bases with no gene match: 7.

To note about this clone: Other nucleotide sequences from this sample produce the same CDR3. This chain uses TRBV27 with TRBJ2-7; TRBD1 matches at 9 bases. The CDR3 runs to 13 residues. The V gene's germline CDR1 is MNHEY and CDR2 SMNVEV (reference sequence). Trimming took 6 bases from V and 2 from J; bases not matched to a gene: 2. CDR3: CASSWDRAYEQYF. The CDR3 nucleotides read TGTGCCAGCAGCTGGGACAGGGCCTACGAGCAGTACTTC.

The V and J genes are TRBV7-7 and TRBJ2-7; 10 nucleotides agree with TRBD1. CDR3 length: 14 amino acids. Trimming removed 5 bases from V and 5 bases from J; junction bases left unmatched: 6. Germline loops: CDR1 SSHAT, CDR2 FNYEAQ (reference sequence). The CDR3 DNA reads as TGTGCCAGCAGCCCGGGACAGGGGACGCACGAGCAGTACTTC. It translates to CASSPGQGTHEQYF.

The rearrangement uses TRBV11-2 and TRBJ1-1, with 8 nucleotides matching TRBD1. This CDR3 is built from 16 residues. V lost 5 bases and J lost 7; bases outside the gene matches: 15. Germline V CDR1 and CDR2: SGHAT, FQNNGV. CDR3 protein: CASSQGAGPVSSEAFF. DNA for the CDR3: TGTGCCAGCAGCCAGGGGGCTGGCCCTGTCTCCAGTGAAGCTTTCTTT.

The chain employs TRBV7-6 and TRBJ2-5; unclear D gene. There are 15 residues in the CDR3. V lost 5 bases and J 4 bases, leaving 17 bases between the germline ends. CDR1 and CDR2 from the germline V gene are SGHVS and FNYEAQ. CDR3 nucleotide sequence: TGTGCCAGCAGCATCCCTTCTGGAGTCCGAGAGACCCAGTACTTC. It translates to CASSIPSGVRETQYF.

The chain uses TRBV2 and TRBJ2-3; the match to TRBD2 covers 12 bases. The CDR3 extends over 20 amino acids. The trim removed 3 bases at V and 5 bases at J, leaving 18 bases unmatched. Germline V gene lookup returns CDR1 SNHLY and CDR2 FYNNEI. CDR3 residues: CASSDRLAGVSRSFGDTQYF. The DNA for the CDR3 is TGTGCCAGCAGTGACAGACTAGCGGGAGTCAGTCGTTCCTTTGGAGATACGCAGTATTTT. Full variable domain (remainder filled in from reference TRBV2 and TRBJ2-3): EPEVTQTPSHQVTQMGQEVILRCVPISNHLYFYWYRQILGQKVEFLVSFYNNEISEKSEIFDDQFSVERPDGSNFTLKIRSTKLEDSAMYFCASSDRLAGVSRSFGDTQYFGPGTRLTVL.

This clone was observed once. The V call is TRBV7-3, the J call TRBJ2-5; 7 bases match TRBD2. The germline V gene encodes CDR1 SGHTA and CDR2 FQGTGA. This CDR3 has 14 residues. With V trimmed by 5 bases and J by 6 bases, 9 bases remained unmatched. Here the CDR3 DNA reads TGTGCCAGCAGCCCTACTAGCGCTCTACAGACCCAGTACTTC. It encodes CASSPTSALQTQYF. Complete variable domain (other parts from reference TRBV7-3 and TRBJ2-5): GAGVSQTPSNKVTEKGKYVELRCDPISGHTALYWYRQSLGQGPEFLIYFQGTGAADDSGLPNDRFFAVRPEGSVSTLKIQRTERGDSAVYLCASSPTSALQTQYFGPGTRLLVL.

The genes are TRBV10-3 and TRBJ2-5, with TRBD1 matching over 9 bases. V shed 0 bases, J shed 1 base, and the junction held 9 bases outside the gene matches. The CDR3 consists of 18 residues. The germline V gene encodes CDR1 ENHRY and CDR2 SYGVKD. Here the CDR3 reads CAISESIKQGASQETQYF. Written as DNA, the CDR3 is TGTGCCATCAGTGAGTCGATTAAACAGGGGGCCTCCCAAGAGACCCAGTACTTC.

The rearrangement links TRBV19 to TRBJ2-6; D remains ambiguous. The V end was cut by 5 bases, the J end by 0 bases, with 8 bases between. The CDR3 contains 15 residues. Germline V gives CDR1 LNHDA, CDR2 SQIVND (reference sequence). CDR3 coding DNA: TGTGCCAGTAGTGTGGTACCCTCTGGGGCCAACGTCCTGACTTTC. Residues: CASSVVPSGANVLTF. Looking up the rest from reference TRBV19 and TRBJ2-6 gives the full variable domain: DGGITQSPKYLFRKEGQNVTLSCEQNLNHDAMYWYRQDPGQGLRLIYYSQIVNDFQKGDIAEGYSVSREKKESFPLTVTSAQKNPTAFYLCASSVVPSGANVLTFGAGSRLTVL.

This chain connects TRBV29-1 to TRBJ2-1; TRBD2 aligns across 9 bases. Germline CDR1 reads SQVTM; CDR2 reads ANQGSEA. The CDR3 loop spans 14 amino acids. With 2 bases clipped from V and 3 bases from J, the junction kept 2 bases outside the gene matches. This CDR3 reads CSVERLADYNEQFF. CDR3 sequence (DNA): TGCAGCGTTGAAAGACTAGCGGACTACAATGAGCAGTTCTTC.

This clone was recorded a few times. The chain has TRBV19 and TRBJ1-1; no reliable D call. This CDR3 comprises 14 residues. The germline CDR1 and CDR2 sequences are LNHDA and SQIVND (reference sequence). Trimming removed 4 bases at V and 4 bases at J, with 13 bases between. The CDR3 nucleotides read TGTGCCAGTAGTAGCCTCGTTCTTGGCACTGAAGCTTTCTTT. Translating it yields CASSSLVLGTEAFF.

J is TRBJ2-3 and V is TRBV5-1; 7 bases fit TRBD1. Looked up from germline, CDR1 is SGHRS and CDR2 is YFSETQ. CDR3 length: 15 amino acids. Losses at the gene ends were 4 bases for V and 4 bases for J; bases not matched to a gene: 9. CDR3 residues: CASSNDRDAADTQYF. In nucleotides, the CDR3 is TGCGCCAGCAGCAATGACAGGGACGCCGCAGATACGCAGTATTTT. Supplemented by reference TRBV5-1 and TRBJ2-3, the full variable domain reads KAGVTQTPRYLIKTRGQQVTLSCSPISGHRSVSWYQQTPGQGLQFLFEYFSETQRNKGNFPGRFSGRQFSNSRSEMNVSTLELGDSALYLCASSNDRDAADTQYFGPGTRLTVL.

The genes are TRBV27 and TRBJ2-7; D might be TRBD2 (6 bases). This CDR3 has 14 residues. V was shortened by 4 bases and J by 6 bases, with 16 bases between the two germline ends. Germline CDR1 MNHEY, CDR2 SMNVEV (reference sequence). CDR3 sequence reads: CASSSSRDSPEQYF. The DNA for the CDR3 is TGTGCCAGCAGTTCGTCCCGGGACTCCCCCGAGCAGTACTTC.